This is a list of T cell receptor beta chains from one sample in a study of PD-L1 blockade in urothelial cancer. Assay used: immunoSEQ multiplex PCR; TCRdb lists only in-frame clones, some missing. The sample records 55,000 to 85,000 clones, less than 90% being singletons. Specimen: PBMCs, collected around atezolizumab (anti-PD-L1) treatment. Receptors originate from a man aged 55 to 70 with urothelial cancer. The CDR3 runs from the conserved cysteine through the conserved F or W. The order of the fields is V gene, CDR3 protein.

TRBV6-1 | CASSNRVPMNTEAFF
TRBV4-1 | CASSQVRGAEQYF
TRBV19 | CASSIDLSRRGAGNQPQHF
TRBV5-6 | CASSFRGRNTEAFF
TRBV10-2 | CASSSEADTQYF
TRBV6-1 | CASSELVGQGASNEQFF
TRBV4-1 | CASSLTPGQGTNYGYTF
TRBV7-9 | CASSLLQGHTGELFF
TRBV7-9 | CASSIGQYHQPQHF
TRBV6-1 | CASSEPGNGREQYF
TRBV30 | CAWSGIQGRTGELFF
TRBV6-5 | CASSYSIQGNYGYTF
TRBV6-5 | CASRPPSSGNTIYF
TRBV9 | CASSVGGQGSYGYTF
TRBV2 | CASKENSMGGYTF
TRBV4-3 | CASSQRGQGASANVLTF
TRBV6-5 | CASRTGVNQSPLHF
TRBV19 | CASSIPRDTRDEKLFF
TRBV5-4 | CASSLPGTATYGYTF
TRBV19 | CASSIDSTGMAFF
TRBV15 | CATSGNFRGRRSYEQYF
TRBV6-5 | CASSSPSAGDYGYTF
TRBV5-1 | CASSLDPGTEAFF
TRBV30 | CAWSLEDNQPQHF
TRBV2 | CASSAERQGGEKLFF
TRBV7-2 | CASSLDSGRTNTQYF
TRBV28 | CASSLTGLAGETDTQYF
TRBV7-2 | CASSLSPITDTQYF
TRBV5-1 | CASSSRTGGDEKLFF
TRBV5-1 | CASSLEQGVSTEAFF
TRBV2 | CASSEINGNTEAFF
TRBV15 | CATRGLAGVGQETQYF
TRBV2 | CASSEEEYNEQFF
TRBV7-2 | CASSLTALAGGRGRDTQYF
TRBV18 | CASSPDREYYGYTF
TRBV27 | CASSLFQRPSYNEQFF
TRBV25-1 | CASSEPNRGEAFF
TRBV7-8 | CASSLVEAGALVTQYF
TRBV18 | CASSLNSPYGYTF
TRBV29-1 | CSVGRWAHEQYF
TRBV10-3 | CAARTREGPYEQYF
TRBV21-1 | CASSTKGTGPRGGNEKLFF
TRBV29-1 | CSVEDGGGEYEQYF
TRBV19 | CASSNRGVTDTQYF
TRBV28 | CASTQGGAGGPHPFF
TRBV11-2 | CASSLVRGKDNEQFF
TRBV6-5 | CASSTPGLVYNEQFF
TRBV5-6 | CASSPPSGSRWTDTQYF
TRBV5-1 | CASSYVESSYEQYF
TRBV10-3 | CAISASGTSGSTDTQYF
TRBV18 | CATTTGTGEQPQHF
TRBV25-1 | CASSEFVGGAPFF
TRBV6-6 | CASSLLAGTRTDTQYF
TRBV30 | CAWSVRGTGYQPQHF
TRBV28 | CASSSTEPGLTEKLFF
TRBV28 | CASSRLAGSTDTQYF
TRBV5-1 | CASSTDREQYF
TRBV5-1 | CASSSYEQYF
TRBV5-1 | CASSLFSGGSGANVLTF